The present T cell receptor (beta chain) was sequenced within a study of identical twins. One entry per CDR3 protein results from TCRdb running MiXCR on the 5' RACE reads. The sample includes 500,000 to 650,000 distinct CDR3 sequences, roughly 7.1% seen only once; the top ten take around 1.6%. As regards this clonotype: Its target is unknown.

Regarding the study as a whole: Twins shared beta out-of-frame sequences in excess, but this excess was weaker. Not following the same donors, the study drew its conclusions from cross-sectional statistical analysis. Model-predicted out-of-frame TCR alpha sharing fell below observed values in monozygotic twins.

The CDR3 has 16 amino acids. V trimming: 2 bases; J trimming: 2 bases; junction bases outside the gene matches: 7. Per the germline V gene, CDR1 is SGHRS and CDR2 is YFSETQ. The data also belong to a second study, concerning yellow fever vaccine responses in identical twins.

The chain employs TRBV5-1 and TRBJ2-5; 9 bases match TRBD2. Specimen: PBMCs. The receptor was isolated from a woman aged 18-29 years in good health. This CDR3 is CASSFPLAGRQETQYF. CDR3 DNA sequence: TGCGCCAGCAGCTTCCCTCTAGCGGGGAGGCAAGAGACCCAGTACTTC.